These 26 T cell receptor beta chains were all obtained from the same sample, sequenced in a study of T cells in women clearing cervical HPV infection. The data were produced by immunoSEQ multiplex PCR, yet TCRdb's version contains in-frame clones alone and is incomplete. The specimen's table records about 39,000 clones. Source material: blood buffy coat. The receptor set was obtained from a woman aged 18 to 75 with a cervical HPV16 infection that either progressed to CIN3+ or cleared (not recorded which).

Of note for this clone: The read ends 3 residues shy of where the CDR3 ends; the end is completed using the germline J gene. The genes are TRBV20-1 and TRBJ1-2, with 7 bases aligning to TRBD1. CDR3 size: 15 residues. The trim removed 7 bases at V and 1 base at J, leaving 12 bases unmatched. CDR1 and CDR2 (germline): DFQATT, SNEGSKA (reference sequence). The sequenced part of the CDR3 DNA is TGCAGTGGAATCCCGGAGGGGGCGTTTAACTATGGC. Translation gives CSGIPEGAFNYG. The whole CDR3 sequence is CSGIPEGAFNYGYTF.

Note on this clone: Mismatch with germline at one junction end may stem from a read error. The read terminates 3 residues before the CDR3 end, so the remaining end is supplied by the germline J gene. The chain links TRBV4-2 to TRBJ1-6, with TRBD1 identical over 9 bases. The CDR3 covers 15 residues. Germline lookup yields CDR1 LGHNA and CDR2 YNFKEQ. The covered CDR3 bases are TGCGCCAGCAGCTTACAGGGGGCAAAAGGTTCACCC. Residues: CASSLQGAKGSP. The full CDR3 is CASSLQGAKGSPLHF.

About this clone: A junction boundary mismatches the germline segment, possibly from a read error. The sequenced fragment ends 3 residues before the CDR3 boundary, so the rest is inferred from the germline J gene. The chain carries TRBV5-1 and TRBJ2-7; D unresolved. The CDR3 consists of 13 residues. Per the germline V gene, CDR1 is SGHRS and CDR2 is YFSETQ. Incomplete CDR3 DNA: TGCGCCAGCAGTTTGGCGAGGTCCCACGAG. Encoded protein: CASSLARSHE. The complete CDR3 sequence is CASSLARSHEQYF. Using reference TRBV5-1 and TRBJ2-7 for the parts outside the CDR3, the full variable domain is KAGVTQTPRYLIKTRGQQVTLSCSPISGHRSVSWYQQTPGQGLQFLFEYFSETQRNKGNFPGRFSGRQFSNSRSEMNVSTLELGDSALYLCASSLARSHEQYFGPGTRLTVT.

The DNA read from the CDR3 is TGTGCCAGCAGCTTCTCCCAATTGGCTAGCCAAGAGACC. Residues: CASSFSQLASQET. The full CDR3 sequence reads CASSFSQLASQETQYF. V and J are TRBV5-4 and TRBJ2-5, with D unresolved. The read is 3 residues too short to cover the CDR3 end, so that end is filled in from the germline J gene. Trimming stripped 2 bases from V and 1 base from J, with 15 bases between. The CDR3 sequence is 16 residues long. Germline loops: CDR1 SGHNT, CDR2 YYREEE (reference sequence). The full variable domain, rest sourced from reference TRBV5-4 and TRBJ2-5, is ETGVTQSPTHLIKTRGQQVTLRCSSQSGHNTVSWYQQALGQGPQFIFQYYREEENGRGNFPPRFSGLQFPNYSSELNVNALELDDSALYLCASSFSQLASQETQYFGPGTRLLVL.

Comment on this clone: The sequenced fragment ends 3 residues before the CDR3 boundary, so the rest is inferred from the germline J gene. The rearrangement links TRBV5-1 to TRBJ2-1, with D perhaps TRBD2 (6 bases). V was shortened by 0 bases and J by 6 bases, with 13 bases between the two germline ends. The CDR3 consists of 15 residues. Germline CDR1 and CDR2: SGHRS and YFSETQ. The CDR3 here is CASSLVRTIGNEQFF. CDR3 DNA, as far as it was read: TGCGCCAGCAGCTTGGTGCGGACTATCGGCAATGAG.

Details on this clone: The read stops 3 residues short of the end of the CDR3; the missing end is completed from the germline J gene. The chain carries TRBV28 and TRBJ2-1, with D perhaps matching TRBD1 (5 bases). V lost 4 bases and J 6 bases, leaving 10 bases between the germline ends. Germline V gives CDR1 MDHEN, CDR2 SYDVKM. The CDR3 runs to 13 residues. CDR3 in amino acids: CASSWEGANEQFF. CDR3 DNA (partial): TGTGCCAGCAGTTGGGAAGGGGCCAATGAG.

The part of the CDR3 DNA that was read is TGCAGTGCTATGACCCTGGACAGGCCTGGC. It translates to CSAMTLDRPG. In full, the CDR3 reads CSAMTLDRPGYTF. The chain carries TRBV20-1 and TRBJ1-2, with 7 bases fitting TRBD1. The DNA ends 3 residues before the CDR3 does, and the rest of the CDR3 is filled in from the germline J gene. V gave up 4 bases and J gave up 7 bases; unmatched junction bases: 9. The CDR3 covers 13 residues. In germline, CDR1 is DFQATT, CDR2 SNEGSKA (reference sequence).

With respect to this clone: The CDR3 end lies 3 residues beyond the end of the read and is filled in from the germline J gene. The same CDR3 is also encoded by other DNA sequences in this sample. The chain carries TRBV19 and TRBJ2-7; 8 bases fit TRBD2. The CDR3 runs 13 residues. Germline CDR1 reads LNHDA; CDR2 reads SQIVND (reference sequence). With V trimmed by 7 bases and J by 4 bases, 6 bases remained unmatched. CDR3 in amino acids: CASNPAGGYEQYF. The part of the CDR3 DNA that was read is TGTGCCAGTAATCCGGCGGGAGGTTACGAG.

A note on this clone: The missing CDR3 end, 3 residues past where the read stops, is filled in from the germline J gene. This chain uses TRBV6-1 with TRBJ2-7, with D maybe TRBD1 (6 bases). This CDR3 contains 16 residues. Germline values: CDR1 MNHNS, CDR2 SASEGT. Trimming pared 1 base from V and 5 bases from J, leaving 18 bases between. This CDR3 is CASSEGTTGPYHEQYF. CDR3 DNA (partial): TGTGCCAGCAGTGAAGGAACAACAGGGCCATACCACGAG.

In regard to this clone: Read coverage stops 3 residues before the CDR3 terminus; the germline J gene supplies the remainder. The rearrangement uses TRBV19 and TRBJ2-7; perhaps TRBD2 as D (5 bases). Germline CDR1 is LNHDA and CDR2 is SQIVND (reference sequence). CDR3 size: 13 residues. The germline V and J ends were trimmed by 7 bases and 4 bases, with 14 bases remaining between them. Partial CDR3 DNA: TGTGCCAGTACGGCCGGGGTCGGGTACGAG. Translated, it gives CASTAGVGYE. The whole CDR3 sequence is CASTAGVGYEQYF.

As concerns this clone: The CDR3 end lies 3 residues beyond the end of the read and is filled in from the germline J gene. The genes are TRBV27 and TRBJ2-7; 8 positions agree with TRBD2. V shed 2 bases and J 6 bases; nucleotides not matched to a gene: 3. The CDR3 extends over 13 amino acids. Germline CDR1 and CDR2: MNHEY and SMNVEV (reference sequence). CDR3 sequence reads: CASSLVSGTEQYF. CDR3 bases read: TGTGCCAGCAGTTTAGTTAGCGGGACCGAG.

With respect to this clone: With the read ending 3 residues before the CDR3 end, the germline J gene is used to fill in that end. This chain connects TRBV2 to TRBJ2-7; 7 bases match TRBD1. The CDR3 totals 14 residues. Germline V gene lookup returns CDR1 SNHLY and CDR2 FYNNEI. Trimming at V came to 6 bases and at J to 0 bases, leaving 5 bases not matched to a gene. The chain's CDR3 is CASREDRSSYEQYF. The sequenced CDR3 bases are TGTGCCAGCAGGGAGGACAGGAGCTCCTACGAG.

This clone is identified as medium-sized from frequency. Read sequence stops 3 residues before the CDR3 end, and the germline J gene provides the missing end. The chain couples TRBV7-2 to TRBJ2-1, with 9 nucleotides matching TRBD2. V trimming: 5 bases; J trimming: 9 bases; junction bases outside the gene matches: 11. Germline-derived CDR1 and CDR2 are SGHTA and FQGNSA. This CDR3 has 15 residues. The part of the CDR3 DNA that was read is TGTGCCAGCAGCCCCCCTAGCGGGATAAGGGGTGAG. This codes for CASSPPSGIRGE. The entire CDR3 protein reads CASSPPSGIRGEQFF.

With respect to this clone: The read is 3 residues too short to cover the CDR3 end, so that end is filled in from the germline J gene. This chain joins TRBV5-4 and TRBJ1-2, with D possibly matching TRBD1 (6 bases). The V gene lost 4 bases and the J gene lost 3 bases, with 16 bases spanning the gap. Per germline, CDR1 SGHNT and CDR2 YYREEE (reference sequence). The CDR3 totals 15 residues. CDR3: CASSGTGKGDYGYTF. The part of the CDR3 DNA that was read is TGTGCCAGCAGCGGAACAGGGAAGGGGGACTATGGC.

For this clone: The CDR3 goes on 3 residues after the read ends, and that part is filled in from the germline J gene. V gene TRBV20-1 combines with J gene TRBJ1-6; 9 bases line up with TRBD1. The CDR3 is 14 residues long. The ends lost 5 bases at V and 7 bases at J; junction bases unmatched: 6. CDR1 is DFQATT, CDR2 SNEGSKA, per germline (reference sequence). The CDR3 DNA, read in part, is TGCAGTGCTCCCCCGGGACAGGGAAATTCACCC. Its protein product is CSAPPGQGNSP. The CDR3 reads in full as CSAPPGQGNSPLHF.

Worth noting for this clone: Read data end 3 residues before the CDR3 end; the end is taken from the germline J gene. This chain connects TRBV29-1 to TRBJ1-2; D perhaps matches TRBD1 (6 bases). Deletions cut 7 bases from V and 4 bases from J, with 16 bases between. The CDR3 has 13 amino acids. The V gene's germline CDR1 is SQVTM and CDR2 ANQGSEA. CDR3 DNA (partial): TGCAGCGCCTATCAGACAGGAGGCTATGGC. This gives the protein CSAYQTGGYG. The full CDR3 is CSAYQTGGYGYTF.

CDR3 DNA, as far as it was read: TGTGCCGGCCTAACAGGGGTCGGGGCCAACGTC. Its translation is CAGLTGVGANV. The full CDR3 protein reads CAGLTGVGANVLTF. The V and J genes are TRBV30 and TRBJ2-6; 7 nucleotides align to TRBD1. The read halts 3 residues ahead of the CDR3 end, with the missing end drawn from the germline J gene. There are 14 residues in the CDR3. Trimming removed 8 bases from V and 4 bases from J; junction bases left unmatched: 8. Germline values: CDR1 GTSNPN, CDR2 SVGIG (reference sequence).

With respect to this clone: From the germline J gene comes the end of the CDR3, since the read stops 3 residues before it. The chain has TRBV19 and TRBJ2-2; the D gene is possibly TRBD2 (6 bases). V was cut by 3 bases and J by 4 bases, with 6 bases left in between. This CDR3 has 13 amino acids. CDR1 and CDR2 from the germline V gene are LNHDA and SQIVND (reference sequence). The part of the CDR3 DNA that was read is TGTGCCAGTAGTATCGGGGGCACCGGGGAG. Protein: CASSIGGTGE. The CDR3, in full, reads CASSIGGTGELFF.

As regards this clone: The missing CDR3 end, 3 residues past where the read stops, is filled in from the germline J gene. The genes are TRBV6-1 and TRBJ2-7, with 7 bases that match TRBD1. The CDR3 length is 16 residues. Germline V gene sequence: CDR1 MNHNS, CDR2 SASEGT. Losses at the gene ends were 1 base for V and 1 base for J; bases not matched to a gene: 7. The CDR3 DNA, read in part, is TGTGCCAGCAGTGAAGAATACAGGGGTGGATCCTACGAG. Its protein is CASSEEYRGGSYE. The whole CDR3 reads CASSEEYRGGSYEQYF.

The CDR3 bases that were read are TGTGCCAGTAGTCCCGCGGGAGGGAGGAGGGCCGGGGAG. Translation: CASSPAGGRRAGE. The CDR3 in full is CASSPAGGRRAGELFF. The J gene is TRBJ2-2, the V gene TRBV19; 9 bases match TRBD2. The sequenced fragment ends 3 residues before the CDR3 boundary, so the rest is inferred from the germline J gene. Per the germline V gene, CDR1 is LNHDA and CDR2 is SQIVND (reference sequence). The V and J ends lost 5 bases and 6 bases, in that order; junction bases with no gene match: 10. The length of the CDR3 is 16 residues.

The DNA read from the CDR3 is TGTGCCTGGAGTGTCGGTACATCAAGGGACAATGAG. It specifies CAWSVGTSRDNE. The entire CDR3 reads CAWSVGTSRDNEQFF. This chain joins TRBV30 and TRBJ2-1; no firm D call. The read ends 3 residues early relative to the CDR3; the germline J gene fills the gap. The CDR3 covers 15 residues. Trimming left V 0 bases short and J 5 bases short, with 14 bases between. Germline V gene data show CDR1 as GTSNPN and CDR2 as SVGIG (reference sequence).

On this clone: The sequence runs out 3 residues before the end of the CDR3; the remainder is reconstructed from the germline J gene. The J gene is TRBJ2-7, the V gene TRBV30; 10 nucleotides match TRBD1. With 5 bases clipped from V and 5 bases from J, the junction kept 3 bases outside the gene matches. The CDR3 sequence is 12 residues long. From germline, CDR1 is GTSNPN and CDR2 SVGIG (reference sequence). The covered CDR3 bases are TGTGCCTGGTCCGGGACAGGGGACGAG. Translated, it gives CAWSGTGDE. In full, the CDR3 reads CAWSGTGDEQYF.

The CDR3 bases that were read are TGTGCCATCAGTGAAGGCAGGGGTCTCTACGAG. Residues: CAISEGRGLYE. In full, the CDR3 reads CAISEGRGLYEQYF. V gene TRBV10-3 combines with J gene TRBJ2-7; D is perhaps TRBD1 (6 bases). The CDR3 end is not reached by the read, which stops 3 residues before it; the germline J gene fills it in. CDR3 length equals 14 residues. From germline, CDR1 is ENHRY and CDR2 SYGVKD. Trimming pared 3 bases from V and 3 bases from J, leaving 12 bases between.

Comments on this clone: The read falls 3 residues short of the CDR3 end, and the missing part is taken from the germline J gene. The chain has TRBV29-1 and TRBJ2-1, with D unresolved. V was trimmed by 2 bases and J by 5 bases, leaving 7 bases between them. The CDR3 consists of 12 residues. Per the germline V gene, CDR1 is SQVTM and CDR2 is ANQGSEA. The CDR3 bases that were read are TGCAGCGTTGAACAACTCGACAATGAG. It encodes CSVEQLDNE. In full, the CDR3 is CSVEQLDNEQFF.

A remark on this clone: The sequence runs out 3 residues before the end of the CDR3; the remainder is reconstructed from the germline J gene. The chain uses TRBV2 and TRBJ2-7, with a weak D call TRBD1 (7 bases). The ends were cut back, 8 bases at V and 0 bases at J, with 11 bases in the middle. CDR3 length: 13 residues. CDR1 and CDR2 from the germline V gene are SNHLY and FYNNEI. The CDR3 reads CASGGGNSYEQYF. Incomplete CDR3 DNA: TGTGCCAGCGGAGGGGGCAACTCCTACGAG.

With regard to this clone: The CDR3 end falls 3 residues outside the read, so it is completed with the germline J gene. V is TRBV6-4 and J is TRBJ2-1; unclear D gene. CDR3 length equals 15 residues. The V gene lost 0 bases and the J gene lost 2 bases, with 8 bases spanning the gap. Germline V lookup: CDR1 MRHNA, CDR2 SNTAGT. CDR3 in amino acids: CASSDSGSTYNEQFF. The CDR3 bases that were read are TGTGCCAGCAGTGACTCGGGCAGCACCTACAATGAG.